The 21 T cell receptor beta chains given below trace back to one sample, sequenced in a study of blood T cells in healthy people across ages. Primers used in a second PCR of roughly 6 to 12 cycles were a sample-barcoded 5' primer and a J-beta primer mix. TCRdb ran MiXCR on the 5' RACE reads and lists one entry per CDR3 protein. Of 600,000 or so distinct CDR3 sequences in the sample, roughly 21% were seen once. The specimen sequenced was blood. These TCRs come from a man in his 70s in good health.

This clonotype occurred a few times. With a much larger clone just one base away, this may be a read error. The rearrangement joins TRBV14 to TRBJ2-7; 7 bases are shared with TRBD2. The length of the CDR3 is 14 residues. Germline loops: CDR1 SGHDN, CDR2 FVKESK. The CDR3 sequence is CASGQELASNEQYF. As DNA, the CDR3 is TGTGCCAGCGGCCAAGAACTAGCGTCAAACGAGCAGTACTTC.

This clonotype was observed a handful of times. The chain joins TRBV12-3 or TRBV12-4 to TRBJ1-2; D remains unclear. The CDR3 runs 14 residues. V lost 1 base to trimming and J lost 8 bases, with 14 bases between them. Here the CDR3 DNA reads TGTGCCAGCAGTTTAGGCGGGTCTATCTGGGGCTACACCTTC. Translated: CASSLGGSIWGYTF.

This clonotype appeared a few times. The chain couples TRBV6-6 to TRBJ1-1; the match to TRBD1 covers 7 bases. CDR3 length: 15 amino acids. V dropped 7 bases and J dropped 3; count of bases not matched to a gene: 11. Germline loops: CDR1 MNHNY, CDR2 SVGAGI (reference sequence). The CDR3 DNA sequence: TGTGCCAGCACCGACGGGGCAGGGGGACACACTGAAGCTTTCTTT. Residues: CASTDGAGGHTEAFF.

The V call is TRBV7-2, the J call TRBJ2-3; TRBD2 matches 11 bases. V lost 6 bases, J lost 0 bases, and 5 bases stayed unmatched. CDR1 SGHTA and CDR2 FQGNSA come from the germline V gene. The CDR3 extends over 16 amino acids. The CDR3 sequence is CASRRGLAASTDTQYF. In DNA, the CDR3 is TGTGCCAGCAGAAGGGGACTAGCGGCTAGCACAGATACGCAGTATTTT.

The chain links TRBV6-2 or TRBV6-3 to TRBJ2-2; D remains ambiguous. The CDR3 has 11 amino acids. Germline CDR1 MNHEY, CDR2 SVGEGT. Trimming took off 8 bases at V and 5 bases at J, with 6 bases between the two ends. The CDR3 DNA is TGTGCCAGCGCCTGGACCGGGGAGCTGTTTTTT. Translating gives CASAWTGELFF.

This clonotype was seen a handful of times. CDR3 in amino acids: CASSVGTGGRGANVLTF. The CDR3 bases are TGTGCCAGCAGTGTGGGGACAGGGGGGAGAGGGGCCAACGTCCTGACTTTC. V gene TRBV2 combines with J gene TRBJ2-6; 11 nucleotides match TRBD1. Germline V lookup: CDR1 SNHLY, CDR2 FYNNEI. There are 17 residues in the CDR3. J was trimmed by 4 bases and V by 4 bases; bases with no gene match: 6. The whole variable domain, remainder taken from reference TRBV2 and TRBJ2-6, is EPEVTQTPSHQVTQMGQEVILRCVPISNHLYFYWYRQILGQKVEFLVSFYNNEISEKSEIFDDQFSVERPDGSNFTLKIRSTKLEDSAMYFCASSVGTGGRGANVLTFGAGSRLTVL.

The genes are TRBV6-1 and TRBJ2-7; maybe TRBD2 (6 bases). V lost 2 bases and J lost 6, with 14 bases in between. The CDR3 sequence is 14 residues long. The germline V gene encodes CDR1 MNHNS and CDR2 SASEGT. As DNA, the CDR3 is TGTGCCAGCAGTGAATCGGGACTGTCATTCGAGCAGTACTTC. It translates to CASSESGLSFEQYF.

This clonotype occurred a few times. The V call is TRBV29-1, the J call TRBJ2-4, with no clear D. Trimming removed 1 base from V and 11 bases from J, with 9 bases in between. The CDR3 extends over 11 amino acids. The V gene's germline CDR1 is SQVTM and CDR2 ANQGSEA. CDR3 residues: CSVEVDSFQYF. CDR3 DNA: TGCAGCGTTGAAGTCGACTCCTTTCAGTACTTC.

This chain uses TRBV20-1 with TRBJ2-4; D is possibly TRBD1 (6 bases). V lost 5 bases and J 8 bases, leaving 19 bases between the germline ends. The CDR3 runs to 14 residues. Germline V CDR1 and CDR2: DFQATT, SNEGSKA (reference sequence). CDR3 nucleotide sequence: TGCAGTGCTGGAGCTACAGGGAAGGGAGACATTCAGTACTTC. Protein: CSAGATGKGDIQYF.

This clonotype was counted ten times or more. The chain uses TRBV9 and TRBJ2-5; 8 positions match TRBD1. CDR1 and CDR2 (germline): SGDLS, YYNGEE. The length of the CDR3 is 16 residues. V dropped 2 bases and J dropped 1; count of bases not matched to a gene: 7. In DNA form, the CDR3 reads TGTGCCAGCAGCGTGGGACAGGAGGGGCTCCAAGAGACCCAGTACTTC. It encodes CASSVGQEGLQETQYF.

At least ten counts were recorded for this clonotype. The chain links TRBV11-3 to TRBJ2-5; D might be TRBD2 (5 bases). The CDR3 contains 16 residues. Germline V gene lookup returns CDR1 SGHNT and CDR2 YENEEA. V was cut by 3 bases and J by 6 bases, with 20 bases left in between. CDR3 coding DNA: TGTGCCAGCAGCTTCGTCGGCAGCGGAGGACCGAAGACCCAGTACTTC. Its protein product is CASSFVGSGGPKTQYF.

The CDR3 DNA reads as TGTGCCAGCTCAGATGGGACTAGCGGGAAGTTCTACAATGAGCAGTTCTTC. Protein: CASSDGTSGKFYNEQFF. The chain employs TRBV18 and TRBJ2-1; 13 bases match TRBD2. There are 17 residues in the CDR3. Per the germline V gene, CDR1 is KGHSH and CDR2 is LQKENI. V lost 5 bases and J lost 3; bases outside the gene matches: 7.

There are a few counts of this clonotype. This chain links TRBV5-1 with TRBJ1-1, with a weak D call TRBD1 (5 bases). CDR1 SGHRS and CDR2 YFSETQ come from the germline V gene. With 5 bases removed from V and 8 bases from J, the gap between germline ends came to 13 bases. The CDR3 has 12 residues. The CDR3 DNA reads TGCGCCAGCAGTCGATCCGGGGCCGAAGCTTTCTTT. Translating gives CASSRSGAEAFF.

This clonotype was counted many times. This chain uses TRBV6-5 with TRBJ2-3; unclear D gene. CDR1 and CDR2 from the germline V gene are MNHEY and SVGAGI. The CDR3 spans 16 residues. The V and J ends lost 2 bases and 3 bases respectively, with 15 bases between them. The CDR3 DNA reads TGTGCCAGCAGTTACGCCTCGCCCTATGGAACAGATACGCAGTATTTT. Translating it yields CASSYASPYGTDTQYF.

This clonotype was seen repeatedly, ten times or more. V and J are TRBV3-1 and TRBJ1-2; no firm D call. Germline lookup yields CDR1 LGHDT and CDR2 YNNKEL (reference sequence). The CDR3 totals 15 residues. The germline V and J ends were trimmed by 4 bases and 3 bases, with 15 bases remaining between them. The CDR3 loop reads CASSPTSLRDYGYTF. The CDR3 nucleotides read TGTGCCAGCAGCCCTACCTCCCTGAGGGACTATGGCTACACCTTC.

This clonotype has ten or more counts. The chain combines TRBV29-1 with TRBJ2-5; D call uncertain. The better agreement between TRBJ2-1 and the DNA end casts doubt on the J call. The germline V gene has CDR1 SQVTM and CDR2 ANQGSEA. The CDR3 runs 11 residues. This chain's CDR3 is CSGSPGTEQFF. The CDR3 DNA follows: TGCAGCGGCTCTCCGGGTACTGAGCAGTTCTTC.

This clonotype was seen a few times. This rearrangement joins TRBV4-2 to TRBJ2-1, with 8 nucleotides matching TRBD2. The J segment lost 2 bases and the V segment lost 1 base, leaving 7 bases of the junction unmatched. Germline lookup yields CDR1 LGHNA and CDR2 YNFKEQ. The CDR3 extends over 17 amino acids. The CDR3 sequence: CASSQGTSGATYNEQFF. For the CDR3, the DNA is TGTGCCAGCAGCCAAGGAACTAGCGGAGCTACCTACAATGAGCAGTTCTTC.

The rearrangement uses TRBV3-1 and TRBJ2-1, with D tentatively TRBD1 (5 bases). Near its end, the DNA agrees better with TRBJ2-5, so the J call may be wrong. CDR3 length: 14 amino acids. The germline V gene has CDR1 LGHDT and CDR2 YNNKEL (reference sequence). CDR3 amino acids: CASSQGAGLETQYF. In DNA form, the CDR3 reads TGTGCCAGCAGCCAAGGTGCAGGGTTGGAGACCCAGTACTTC.

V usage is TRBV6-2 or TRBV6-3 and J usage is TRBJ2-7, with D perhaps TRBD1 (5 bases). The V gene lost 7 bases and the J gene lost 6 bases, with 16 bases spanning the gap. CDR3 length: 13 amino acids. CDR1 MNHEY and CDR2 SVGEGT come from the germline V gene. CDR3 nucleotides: TGTGCCAGCATGAGTGGGGCGCGCTGCGAGCAGTACTTC. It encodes CASMSGARCEQYF.

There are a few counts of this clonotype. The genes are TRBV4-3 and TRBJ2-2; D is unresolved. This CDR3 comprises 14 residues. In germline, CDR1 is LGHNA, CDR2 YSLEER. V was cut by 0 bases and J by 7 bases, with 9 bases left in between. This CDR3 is CASSQDGVNGELFF. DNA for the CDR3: TGCGCCAGCAGCCAAGATGGAGTTAACGGGGAGCTGTTTTTT.

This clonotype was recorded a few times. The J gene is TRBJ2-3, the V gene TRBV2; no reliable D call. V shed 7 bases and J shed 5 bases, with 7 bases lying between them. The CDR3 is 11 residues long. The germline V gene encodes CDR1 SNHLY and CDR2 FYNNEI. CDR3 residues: CASTVGDTQYF. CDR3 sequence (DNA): TGTGCCAGCACCGTGGGAGATACGCAGTATTTT.